The present T cell receptor beta chain was sequenced within a study of cytomegalovirus exposure and HLA in healthy donors. Background on the study: Ancestry clustering placed around 81% of several hundred genotyped donors in the Caucasian-associated cluster.

Study-level findings and limits: Reportedly, TCR beta sequences accurately predicted HLA-A and HLA-B alleles in most subjects. CMV serostatus was the only recorded immune exposure for donors. Sequencing likely generated an artifact that appeared as a cluster of highly shared sequence variants.

The PCR contained 60 Vbeta and 13 Jbeta primers. Here immunoSEQ multiplex PCR was the method, and the copy in TCRdb shows in-frame clones only, minus some. Of under 250,000 clones listed, around 80% were seen once; the top ten hold 0.63%. On this clone: Antigen specificity is unknown.

Per the germline V gene, CDR1 is MNHEY and CDR2 is SVGAGI. With 8 bases removed from V and 4 bases from J, the gap between germline ends came to 15 bases. The CDR3 runs to 13 residues. Source material: PBMCs. This TCR was recovered from a man younger than 35 in good health and CMV-seronegative. The rearrangement uses TRBV6-5 and TRBJ2-7; maybe TRBD2 (6 bases). CDR3 amino acids: CASVGRIGYEQYF. The CDR3 nucleotides are TGTGCCAGCGTAGGGAGGATCGGTTACGAGCAGTACTTC.